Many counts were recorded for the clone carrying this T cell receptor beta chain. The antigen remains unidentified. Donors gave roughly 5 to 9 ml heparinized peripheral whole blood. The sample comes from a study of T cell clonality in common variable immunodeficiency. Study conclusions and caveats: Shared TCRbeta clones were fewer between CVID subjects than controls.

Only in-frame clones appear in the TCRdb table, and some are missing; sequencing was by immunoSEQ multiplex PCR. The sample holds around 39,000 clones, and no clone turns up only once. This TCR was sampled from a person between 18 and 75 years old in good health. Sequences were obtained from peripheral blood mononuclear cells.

Partial CDR3 DNA: TGCGCCAGCAGCCCCCGGACTAGCTCCACAGATACG. Protein: CASSPRTSSTDT. The entire CDR3 protein is CASSPRTSSTDTQYF. This rearrangement joins TRBV5-1 to TRBJ2-3; TRBD2 aligns across 8 bases. From the germline J gene comes the end of the CDR3, since the read stops 3 residues before it. Losses at the gene ends were 4 bases for V and 2 bases for J; bases not matched to a gene: 6. The germline gives CDR1 SGHRS, CDR2 YFSETQ. This CDR3 spans 15 amino acids.